These T cell receptor beta chains were read from a single sample in a study of post-analysis software for immune sequencing data. TCRdb reprocessed the PCR reads with MiXCR, giving one entry per CDR3 protein. The sample records almost 700,000 distinct CDR3 sequences, approximately 60% being singletons. The sample was blood. The receptors derive from a girl aged 2-10 years with multiple sclerosis. CDR3s include the opening cysteine and the closing phenylalanine or tryptophan. D genes are given only for firm matches. Where a row states a size, it is once, few, many or the class of an expanded clone; other rows omit it.

CDR3	DNA	J	size	V	D
CSGIQGAYGYTF	TGCAGCGGAATACAGGGGGCGTATGGCTACACCTTC	TRBJ1-2	few	TRBV29-1	TRBD1
CASSDKGQSEQFF	TGTGCCAGCAGTGACAAGGGACAGTCCGAGCAGTTCTTC	TRBJ2-1	NA	TRBV25-1	TRBD1
CASSPRANSYEQYF	TGTGCCAGCAGCCCCCGCGCGAACTCCTACGAGCAGTACTTC	TRBJ2-7	NA	TRBV12-3/TRBV12-4	NA
CASSPPWGFEQYF	TGTGCCAGCAGCCCCCCCTGGGGTTTTGAGCAGTACTTC	TRBJ2-7	few	TRBV7-9	NA
CSAPVRYGDEQFF	TGCAGTGCCCCAGTCAGATACGGGGATGAGCAGTTCTTC	TRBJ2-1	NA	TRBV20-1	NA
CASSQGPRGAFFYGYTF	TGCGCCAGCAGCCAGGGTCCCCGGGGGGCCTTTTTCTATGGCTACACCTTC	TRBJ1-2	NA	TRBV4-1	NA
CASSRLGQPPHF	TGTGCCAGCAGCCGCCTCGGGCAGCCACCGCATTTT	TRBJ1-5	NA	TRBV5-6	NA
CASRAGAENEKLFF	TGTGCCAGCAGGGCAGGGGCGGAAAATGAAAAACTGTTTTTT	TRBJ1-4	few	TRBV6-5	NA
CSARVNEKLFF	TGCAGTGCTCGGGTTAATGAAAAACTGTTTTTT	TRBJ1-4	NA	TRBV20-1	NA
CASSERLAGGMDTQYF	TGCGCCAGCAGTGAGAGACTAGCGGGAGGAATGGATACGCAGTATTTT	TRBJ2-3	NA	TRBV10-2	TRBD2
CATSDDSSGGYYNEQFF	TGTGCCACCAGTGATGACTCTAGCGGGGGGTACTACAATGAGCAGTTCTTC	TRBJ2-1	NA	TRBV24-1	TRBD2
CASSPSRGTGFPGYTF	TGTGCCAGCAGTCCCTCACGAGGGACAGGGTTTCCTGGCTACACCTTC	TRBJ1-2	few	TRBV6-2/TRBV6-3	TRBD1
CASSLDPLGQGNQPQHF	TGCGCCAGCAGCTTGGATCCCCTGGGACAGGGCAATCAGCCCCAGCATTTT	TRBJ1-5	NA	TRBV5-1	TRBD1
CSASLSSGSLPYEQYF	TGCAGTGCTAGTTTGTCTAGCGGGTCCCTGCCCTACGAGCAGTACTTC	TRBJ2-7	few	TRBV20-1	TRBD2
CAISESGGEETQYF	TGTGCCATCAGTGAGTCGGGGGGTGAGGAGACCCAGTACTTC	TRBJ2-5	NA	TRBV10-3	NA
CSATTGVNYGYTF	TGCAGTGCCACGACAGGGGTTAACTATGGCTACACCTTC	TRBJ1-2	NA	TRBV20-1	TRBD1
CASSSDPTWQFF	TGTGCCAGCAGCTCCGACCCGACCTGGCAGTTCTTC	TRBJ2-1	few	TRBV7-6	NA
CATSPTSGSADTQYF	TGTGCCACCAGCCCGACTAGCGGGAGCGCAGATACGCAGTATTTT	TRBJ2-3	few	TRBV15	TRBD2
CSARRGLAGQEQYF	TGCAGTGCTAGGAGGGGACTAGCGGGGCAAGAGCAGTACTTC	TRBJ2-7	NA	TRBV20-1	TRBD2
CASSQEERGRNYGYTF	TGCGCCAGCAGCCAAGAGGAACGGGGAAGAAACTATGGCTACACCTTC	TRBJ1-2	NA	TRBV4-1	NA
CSAEATDTQYF	TGCAGCGCAGAAGCCACAGATACGCAGTATTTT	TRBJ2-3	NA	TRBV29-1	NA
CASSLGKTGETQYF	TGTGCCAGCAGCTTAGGAAAGACGGGAGAGACCCAGTACTTC	TRBJ2-5	NA	TRBV5-6	NA
CASSSRDRAYGYTF	TGTGCCAGCAGCTCCCGGGACAGGGCGTACGGCTACACCTTC	TRBJ1-2	NA	TRBV7-8	TRBD1
CAWKWTANTGELFF	TGTGCCTGGAAATGGACGGCGAACACCGGGGAGCTGTTTTTT	TRBJ2-2	NA	TRBV30	NA
CASSFRRSNEQFF	TGTGCCAGCAGCTTTCGCAGGTCGAATGAGCAGTTCTTC	TRBJ2-1	few	TRBV12-3/TRBV12-4	NA
CASSLNRGASYEQYF	TGTGCCAGCAGCTTGAACAGGGGAGCGTCCTACGAGCAGTACTTC	TRBJ2-7	NA	TRBV7-2	TRBD1